Sequencing of this T cell receptor (beta chain) was carried out in a study of siplizumab effects on memory and regulatory T cells. Study-level findings and limits: Suppression by proliferating Tregs derived from siplizumab cultures was not verified.

Points on this clone: Its target is not known.

Per-sample assaying covered roughly 100,000 TCR templates. Generated by immunoSEQ multiplex PCR, the TCRdb table keeps only in-frame clones and is missing some. The table shows approximately 100,000 clones, with 80% to 95% occurring only once. The sequenced material came from non-Treg CD4+ T cells sorted from blood. This TCR was recovered from a human donor in good health.

The CDR3 protein is CASSIGRFTDTQYF. CDR3 coding DNA: TGTGCCAGCAGCATCGGACGGTTCACAGATACGCAGTATTTT. The genes are TRBV5-5 and TRBJ2-3, with unresolved D. Trimming left V 4 bases short and J 2 bases short, with 11 bases between. There are 14 residues in the CDR3. Germline V gene data show CDR1 as SGHKS and CDR2 as YYEKEE (reference sequence). Variable domain in full (rest from reference TRBV5-5 and TRBJ2-3): DAGVTQSPTHLIKTRGQQVTLRCSPISGHKSVSWYQQVLGQGPQFIFQYYEKEERGRGNFPDRFSARQFPNYSSELNVNALLLGDSALYLCASSIGRFTDTQYFGPGTRLTVL.